The 16 T cell receptor beta chains given below trace back to one sample, sequenced in a study of T cell repertoires in cytomegalovirus infection. Their cognate antigens are unknown. TCRdb used MiXCR to reprocess the reads, holding one entry per CDR3 protein. The sample has about 330,000 distinct CDR3 sequences, about 35% seen once. Sequenced material: cultured PBMCs, taken from culture after CMV antigen stimulation. The receptors were gathered from a human donor in good health (CMV status not recorded). Some clones in this sample may be carry-over from other donors' samples.

This chain joins TRBV11-3 and TRBJ2-3; D is undetermined. This CDR3 has 14 amino acids. V shed 6 bases and J shed 4 bases, with 14 bases lying between them. Germline V CDR1 and CDR2: SGHNT, YENEEA. CDR3 loop: CASRGSTEPDTQYF. The CDR3 nucleotides read TGTGCCAGCAGGGGATCGACGGAACCAGATACGCAGTATTTT.

The gene calls are TRBV4-3 and TRBJ1-6; D possibly corresponds to TRBD1 (6 bases). Trimming cost V 4 bases and J 7 bases, with 20 bases left between them. The V gene's germline CDR1 is LGHNA and CDR2 YSLEER. The CDR3 is 17 residues long. The chain's CDR3 is CASSPRPRGGGNSPLHF. CDR3 in DNA: TGCGCCAGCAGCCCCCGACCCAGGGGCGGGGGAAATTCACCCCTCCACTTT.

The chain joins TRBV6-6 to TRBJ1-6, with D possibly being TRBD1 (5 bases). CDR1 MNHNY and CDR2 SVGAGI come from the germline V gene (reference sequence). The CDR3 runs to 16 residues. Trimming took 6 bases from V and 10 from J, leaving 22 bases between them. The CDR3: CASRGDWGLKGSPLHF. The CDR3 nucleotides are TGTGCCAGCAGGGGGGATTGGGGCCTGAAGGGGTCACCCCTCCACTTT.

The chain combines TRBV18 with TRBJ2-2; 15 nucleotides agree with TRBD2. Germline values: CDR1 KGHSH, CDR2 LQKENI. This CDR3 is built from 20 residues. Germline trimming cut 6 bases from V and 0 bases from J; bases unmatched to any gene: 11. The CDR3 spells CASSIAGLAGGLTNTGELFF. The CDR3 DNA reads as TGTGCCAGCTCGATTGCGGGACTAGCGGGAGGTCTCACGAACACCGGGGAGCTGTTTTTT.

At least ten counts were recorded for this clonotype. The chain joins TRBV7-8 to TRBJ2-3; D possibly corresponds to TRBD2 (6 bases). Deletions cut 1 base from V and 7 bases from J, with 12 bases between. CDR3 length: 14 residues. Per germline, CDR1 SGHVS and CDR2 FQNEAQ. CDR3 loop: CASSLESGSNTQYF. CDR3 DNA sequence: TGTGCCAGCAGCTTAGAGAGCGGGTCTAATACGCAGTATTTT.

Details on this clonotype: A read error is possible here, since a much larger clone lies one base away. This rearrangement joins TRBV7-2 to TRBJ1-5; D remains ambiguous. Per the germline V gene, CDR1 is SGHTA and CDR2 is FQGNSA. This CDR3 spans 14 amino acids. The CDR3 region is CANSFIGFNQPQHF. The CDR3 region has the DNA TGTGCCAACAGCTTCATAGGGTTCAATCAGCCCCAGCATTTT.

Remarks on this clonotype: Given a much more abundant clone one base away, this may be a read error. This sequence joins TRBV7-2 and TRBJ1-1, with D unresolved. This CDR3 contains 15 residues. Germline V gene sequence: CDR1 SGHTA, CDR2 FQGNSA. V lost 2 bases and J 1 base, leaving 11 bases between the germline ends. The CDR3 sequence is CASSLFLWENTEAFF. Here the CDR3 DNA reads TGTGCCAGCAGCTTATTCTTGTGGGAGAACACTGAAGCTTTCTTT.

This clonotype was seen many times. This chain links TRBV28 with TRBJ1-5; no clear D. Germline V gene lookup returns CDR1 MDHEN and CDR2 SYDVKM. The CDR3 spans 17 residues. V was cut by 5 bases and J by 1 base, with 18 bases left in between. DNA of the CDR3: TGTGCCAGCAGTCGCGTTGGGCCGGCAATGAGCAATCAGCCCCAGCATTTT. Translated, it gives CASSRVGPAMSNQPQHF.

The chain couples TRBV12-3 or TRBV12-4 to TRBJ2-5; D unresolved. The CDR3 is 13 residues long. Trimming shortened V by 7 bases and J by 7 bases, and 16 bases separated the two germline ends. CDR3 coding DNA: TGTGCCAGCACCCGAACCGCCCCTGGGACCCAGTACTTC. Translated: CASTRTAPGTQYF.

The chain links TRBV11-2 to TRBJ1-3; TRBD1 is a possible D gene (5 bases). CDR3 length: 15 residues. Germline-derived CDR1 and CDR2 are SGHAT and FQNNGV. V shed 6 bases and J shed 1 base, with 13 bases lying between them. The CDR3 nucleotides are TGTGCCAGCAGACCACAGGCCTATTCTGGAAACACCATATATTTT. Its protein product is CASRPQAYSGNTIYF.

This clonotype was detected a few times. CDR3 nucleotide sequence: TGTGCCAGCAGCTTAGCCCCGAGCCAGCAGTACTTC. It specifies CASSLAPSQQYF. The V gene is TRBV7-2, the J gene TRBJ2-7; D is ambiguous. The germline CDR1 and CDR2 sequences are SGHTA and FQGNSA. This CDR3 is built from 12 residues. Between the trimmed V and J ends, which lost 0 bases and 8 bases, there was a span of 8 bases. Filled out from reference TRBV7-2 and TRBJ2-7, the complete variable domain reads GAGVSQSPSNKVTEKGKDVELRCDPISGHTALYWYRQSLGQGLEFLIYFQGNSAPDKSGLPSDRFSAERTGGSVSTLTIQRTQQEDSAVYLCASSLAPSQQYFGPGTRLTVT.

The rearrangement joins TRBV27 to TRBJ2-3; D gene unclear. Germline CDR1 reads MNHEY; CDR2 reads SMNVEV (reference sequence). The CDR3 covers 14 residues. With 7 bases removed from V and 3 bases from J, the gap between germline ends came to 14 bases. The chain's CDR3 is CASTTRIYTDTQYF. DNA for the CDR3: TGTGCCAGCACCACAAGGATTTATACAGATACGCAGTATTTT.

The chain uses TRBV20-1 and TRBJ2-1; 12 bases map to TRBD2. After removal of 1 base from V and 8 bases from J, the junction contained 9 bases not matched to a gene. CDR1 and CDR2 from the germline V gene are DFQATT and SNEGSKA (reference sequence). This CDR3 is 16 amino acids long. In DNA form, the CDR3 reads TGCAGTGCTAGAGTCCTAGCGGGAGGGCCATTAGATGAGCAGTTCTTC. It yields the protein CSARVLAGGPLDEQFF.

In this sample, this clonotype turned up many times. The chain uses TRBV4-3 and TRBJ1-5; D gene uncertain. From germline, CDR1 is LGHNA and CDR2 YSLEER. V shed 2 bases and J shed 4 bases, with 6 bases lying between them. The CDR3 totals 13 residues. The CDR3 spells CASSQIRNQPQHF. CDR3 in DNA: TGCGCCAGCAGCCAAATCCGGAATCAGCCCCAGCATTTT.

The chain links TRBV19 to TRBJ1-3; TRBD1 might be the D (6 bases). Per the germline V gene, CDR1 is LNHDA and CDR2 is SQIVND (reference sequence). The CDR3 spans 14 residues. Trimming removed 8 bases from V and 2 bases from J, with 13 bases in between. The chain's CDR3 is CASRKGVTGNTIYF. The CDR3 DNA reads as TGTGCCAGTCGGAAGGGGGTAACTGGAAACACCATATATTTT.

The chain links TRBV7-6 to TRBJ2-5, with TRBD1 matching 7 bases. Germline values: CDR1 SGHVS, CDR2 FNYEAQ. CDR3 length: 14 amino acids. The V segment lost 5 bases and the J segment 4 bases; nucleotides outside the gene matches: 7. CDR3 nucleotides: TGTGCCAGCAGCGAAGGGGGCATGGGAGAGACCCAGTACTTC. Its translation is CASSEGGMGETQYF. The entire variable domain, with the rest obtained from reference TRBV7-6 and TRBJ2-5, is as follows: GAGVSQSPRYKVTKRGQDVALRCDPISGHVSLYWYRQALGQGPEFLTYFNYEAQQDKSGLPNDRFSAERPEGSISTLTIQRTEQRDSAMYRCASSEGGMGETQYFGPGTRLLVL.